Below, 13 T cell receptor beta chains from the same sample are listed, as sequenced in a study of blood T cell repertoires in COVID-19. Repertoires were generated with immunoSEQ multiplex PCR, while TCRdb's copy carries only in-frame clones and drops some. The sample lists about 130,000 clones, around 80% occurring once. Material for sequencing was peripheral blood. These TCRs come from a man aged 70 or older with acute or convalescent COVID-19.

The V and J genes are TRBV19 and TRBJ1-6, with TRBD1 matching 9 bases. This CDR3 is built from 15 residues. Germline lookup yields CDR1 LNHDA and CDR2 SQIVND (reference sequence). The trim removed 1 base at V and 10 bases at J, leaving 5 bases unmatched. This chain's CDR3 is CASSIGDRVRSPLHF. CDR3 DNA: TGTGCCAGTAGTATAGGGGACAGGGTGAGGTCACCCCTCCACTTT.

This clone was detected only once. The chain joins TRBV15 to TRBJ2-6; 10 bases line up with TRBD1. Germline V lookup: CDR1 LNHNV, CDR2 YYDKDF (reference sequence). CDR3 length: 17 amino acids. Trimming took 5 bases from V and 4 from J; bases not matched to a gene: 8. CDR3 sequence reads: CATSPGQGGRGANVLTF. In nucleotides, the CDR3 is TGTGCCACCAGCCCAGGACAGGGGGGAAGGGGGGCCAACGTCCTGACTTTC.

This clone appeared many times. The chain is built from TRBV2 and TRBJ1-6; maybe TRBD1 (6 bases). CDR3 length: 15 residues. CDR1 and CDR2 (germline): SNHLY, FYNNEI. V was cut by 5 bases and J by 4 bases, with 12 bases left in between. The CDR3 DNA follows: TGTGCCAGCAGTTTTACAGGGCAGTATAATTCACCCCTCCACTTT. It specifies CASSFTGQYNSPLHF. Supplemented by reference TRBV2 and TRBJ1-6, the full variable domain reads EPEVTQTPSHQVTQMGQEVILRCVPISNHLYFYWYRQILGQKVEFLVSFYNNEISEKSEIFDDQFSVERPDGSNFTLKIRSTKLEDSAMYFCASSFTGQYNSPLHFGNGTRLTVT.

The rearrangement joins TRBV5-1 to TRBJ1-6, with D tentatively TRBD1 (6 bases). This CDR3 has 17 amino acids. Trimming left V 0 bases short and J 5 bases short, with 15 bases between. Germline CDR1 is SGHRS and CDR2 is YFSETQ. CDR3 loop: CASSLGTTGSDNSPLHF. In DNA form, the CDR3 reads TGCGCCAGCAGCTTGGGCACTACAGGGTCCGATAATTCACCCCTCCACTTT.

This clone was seen once. The chain is built from TRBV5-6 and TRBJ2-3; 9 positions agree with TRBD2. V shed 6 bases and J 5 bases; nucleotides not matched to a gene: 16. CDR1 is SGHDT and CDR2 is YYEEEE in the germline V gene. The CDR3 is made up of 17 amino acids. For the CDR3, the DNA is TGTGCCAGCAACTACCCCGTCGGGACTAGCAGGGGAGATACGCAGTATTTT. The encoded protein is CASNYPVGTSRGDTQYF.

The rearrangement uses TRBV14 and TRBJ1-6, with 10 nucleotides matching TRBD1. The CDR3 is 14 amino acids. Trimming cost V 1 base and J 14 bases; bases outside gene matches: 5. Germline V gene lookup returns CDR1 SGHDN and CDR2 FVKESK. In DNA, the CDR3 is TGTGCCAGCAGCCAAGGGGACAGGGGTTTGGCCCTCCACTTT. This codes for CASSQGDRGLALHF.

The chain uses TRBV7-9 and TRBJ1-1; D is undetermined. Germline V gene lookup returns CDR1 SEHNR and CDR2 FQNEAQ (reference sequence). The CDR3 has 14 amino acids. Trimming left V 5 bases short and J 0 bases short, with 10 bases between. CDR3 protein: CASSPEGLNTEAFF. For the CDR3, the DNA is TGTGCCAGCAGCCCGGAGGGATTGAACACTGAAGCTTTCTTT. Looking up the rest from reference TRBV7-9 and TRBJ1-1 gives the full variable domain: DTGVSQNPRHKITKRGQNVTFRCDPISEHNRLYWYRQTLGQGPEFLTYFQNEAQLEKSRLLSDRFSAERPKGSFSTLEIQRTEQGDSAMYLCASSPEGLNTEAFFGQGTRLTVV.

CDR3 region: CASSLAGSGTNTGELFF. The DNA of the CDR3 is TGCGCCAGCAGCTTGGCCGGGTCAGGGACGAACACCGGGGAGCTGTTTTTT. The chain uses TRBV5-1 and TRBJ2-2, with D perhaps TRBD1 (5 bases). V gave up 0 bases and J gave up 0 bases, with 12 bases separating them. The CDR3 has 17 amino acids. From germline, CDR1 is SGHRS and CDR2 YFSETQ.

This clone was recorded once. Other DNA sequences in the sample encode the same CDR3. The chain has TRBV24-1 and TRBJ2-5; TRBD2 matches at 13 bases. Germline loops: CDR1 KGHDR, CDR2 SFDVKD. The CDR3 has 16 amino acids. Trimming removed 4 bases from V and 4 bases from J; junction bases left unmatched: 5. The chain's CDR3 is CATSDSGTSGVETQYF. DNA of the CDR3: TGTGCCACCAGTGACTCCGGGACTAGCGGGGTAGAGACCCAGTACTTC.

This rearrangement joins TRBV5-1 to TRBJ2-5, with 14 nucleotides matching TRBD2. The CDR3 contains 17 residues. The V and J ends lost 4 bases and 4 bases, in that order; junction bases with no gene match: 9. CDR1 SGHRS and CDR2 YFSETQ come from the germline V gene. The CDR3 sequence: CASSQSGTSGGRETQYF. In DNA form, the CDR3 reads TGCGCCAGCAGCCAATCCGGGACTAGCGGGGGAAGAGAGACCCAGTACTTC.

Written as DNA, the CDR3 is TGTGCCTGGAGTCCCGCCAGGGCGGATGGCTACACCTTC. Amino acids: CAWSPARADGYTF. The rearrangement joins TRBV30 to TRBJ1-2; a weak D match, TRBD1 (5 bases). The germline gives CDR1 GTSNPN, CDR2 SVGIG (reference sequence). The V end lost 2 bases, the J end lost 6 bases, and 13 bases lay between the germline ends. CDR3 length equals 13 residues.

This chain links TRBV7-3 with TRBJ1-2; D perhaps matches TRBD1 (6 bases). The CDR3 length is 14 residues. V was pared by 5 bases and J by 4 bases, with 14 bases between. Germline assignment: CDR1 SGHTA and CDR2 FQGTGA. The CDR3 region is CASSPSTGSYGYTF. CDR3 sequence (DNA): TGTGCCAGCAGCCCTAGTACAGGGTCCTATGGCTACACCTTC.

This chain connects TRBV14 to TRBJ1-1, with D unresolved. Trimming stripped 0 bases from V and 4 bases from J, with 9 bases between. The CDR3 extends over 14 amino acids. CDR1 is SGHDN, CDR2 FVKESK, per germline. In nucleotides, the CDR3 is TGTGCCAGCAGCCAAGAACGGAGGCGCACTGAAGCTTTCTTT. Translation gives CASSQERRRTEAFF.